Below are 21 T cell receptor beta chains sequenced from a single sample in a study of blood T cell repertoires in COVID-19. Repertoires were generated with immunoSEQ multiplex PCR, while TCRdb's copy carries only in-frame clones and drops some. The repertoire has about 160,000 clones, 81% of them found once; the top ten carry approximately 10%. The sequenced material came from peripheral blood. The receptor set was obtained from a man between 60 and 75 years old with active or convalescent COVID-19.

A few counts support this clone. The chain joins TRBV28 to TRBJ1-4; no reliable D call. Per the germline V gene, CDR1 is MDHEN and CDR2 is SYDVKM. The CDR3 totals 14 residues. V lost 2 bases and J 0 bases, leaving 4 bases between the germline ends. CDR3 sequence (DNA): TGTGCCAGCAGTTTACGGGCAACTAATGAAAAACTGTTTTTT. Protein: CASSLRATNEKLFF.

This clone showed up just a few times. V and J are TRBV24-1 and TRBJ2-5; 8 nucleotides match TRBD1. CDR1 KGHDR and CDR2 SFDVKD come from the germline V gene. The CDR3 is 17 residues long. The V and J ends lost 4 bases and 5 bases, in that order; junction bases with no gene match: 14. Here the CDR3 DNA reads TGTGCCACCAGTGACACCAACACAGGGGGACCTGGGGAGACCCAGTACTTC. Its protein is CATSDTNTGGPGETQYF.

The chain joins TRBV28 to TRBJ1-3; D is unresolved. The CDR3 totals 15 residues. From germline, CDR1 is MDHEN and CDR2 SYDVKM. The V end lost 3 bases, the J end lost 0 bases, and 9 bases lay between the germline ends. The CDR3 loop is CASSFSAGSGNTIYF. CDR3 coding DNA: TGTGCCAGCAGTTTCTCCGCGGGCTCTGGAAACACCATATATTTT. Combining the CDR3 with reference TRBV28 and TRBJ1-3 gives the whole variable domain DVKVTQSSRYLVKRTGEKVFLECVQDMDHENMFWYRQDPGLGLRLIYFSYDVKMKEKGDIPEGYSVSREKKERFSLILESASTNQTSMYLCASSFSAGSGNTIYFGEGSWLTVV.

The V and J genes are TRBV19 and TRBJ2-5; D is uncertain. Germline V gene data show CDR1 as LNHDA and CDR2 as SQIVND (reference sequence). The CDR3 covers 12 residues. The V end was cut by 6 bases, the J end by 4 bases, with 9 bases between. The CDR3 sequence is CASSTLGETQYF. DNA for the CDR3: TGTGCCAGTAGCACCCTAGGAGAGACCCAGTACTTC.

The gene calls are TRBV6-1 and TRBJ2-4; D not resolved. The V and J ends lost 3 bases and 0 bases respectively, with 9 bases between them. The CDR3 has 15 amino acids. From germline, CDR1 is MNHNS and CDR2 SASEGT. The CDR3 loop is CASSDQAVAKNIQYF. The CDR3 DNA is TGTGCCAGCAGTGACCAGGCCGTAGCCAAAAACATTCAGTACTTC.

V usage is TRBV5-1 and J usage is TRBJ2-3; unclear D gene. The CDR3 totals 15 residues. Between the trimmed V and J ends, which lost 0 bases and 1 base, there was a span of 9 bases. Looked up from germline, CDR1 is SGHRS and CDR2 is YFSETQ. The CDR3 DNA reads TGCGCCAGCAGCTTGGACGACACAGGCACAGATACGCAGTATTTT. Amino acids: CASSLDDTGTDTQYF.

The CDR3 here is CASSFEYRTSGADTQYF. The DNA of the CDR3 is TGTGCCAGCAGTTTTGAATATCGGACTAGCGGCGCAGATACGCAGTATTTT. V usage is TRBV27 and J usage is TRBJ2-3; TRBD2 matches at 10 bases. Per germline, CDR1 MNHEY and CDR2 SMNVEV (reference sequence). The trim removed 3 bases at V and 4 bases at J, leaving 10 bases unmatched. CDR3 length: 17 residues.

The V gene is TRBV15, the J gene TRBJ2-1; 7 bases are a match to TRBD2. Germline values: CDR1 LNHNV, CDR2 YYDKDF (reference sequence). V shed 6 bases and J 9 bases; nucleotides not matched to a gene: 11. CDR3 size: 14 residues. CDR3 residues: CATSSGTTLSEQFF. The CDR3 DNA sequence: TGTGCCACCAGTTCCGGGACTACCCTCAGTGAGCAGTTCTTC.

The chain combines TRBV7-9 with TRBJ2-3; a weak D match, TRBD2 (5 bases). Germline V gene data show CDR1 as SEHNR and CDR2 as FQNEAQ (reference sequence). The V and J ends lost 6 bases and 2 bases respectively, with 18 bases between them. The CDR3 sequence is 16 residues long. CDR3 amino acids: CASRGILAAVTDTQYF. The CDR3 nucleotides read TGTGCCAGCAGGGGAATTCTAGCAGCGGTCACAGATACGCAGTATTTT.

The chain recombines TRBV5-6 with TRBJ2-4; 10 nucleotides agree with TRBD1. The CDR3 is 15 residues long. Per germline, CDR1 SGHDT and CDR2 YYEEEE. The V gene end was trimmed by 3 bases and the J gene end by 9 bases; junction bases not matched to a gene: 9. CDR3 DNA sequence: TGTGCCAGCAGCTCAACGACAGGGGGCAGGGCCATTCAGTACTTC. Residues: CASSSTTGGRAIQYF. The whole variable domain, filled in from reference TRBV5-6 and TRBJ2-4, reads DAGVTQSPTHLIKTRGQQVTLRCSPKSGHDTVSWYQQALGQGPQFIFQYYEEEERQRGNFPDRFSGHQFPNYSSELNVNALLLGDSALYLCASSSTTGGRAIQYFGAGTRLSVL.

The J gene is TRBJ1-1, the V gene TRBV5-1, with 11 bases matching TRBD1. The germline V gene encodes CDR1 SGHRS and CDR2 YFSETQ. The CDR3 contains 17 residues. V was clipped by 0 bases and J by 0 bases; unmatched bases: 4. The CDR3 DNA reads as TGCGCCAGCAGCTTGGGGACAGGGGGCCAAGTGAACACTGAAGCTTTCTTT. This sequence encodes CASSLGTGGQVNTEAFF.

This clone was seen a few times. V gene TRBV3-1 (or the pseudogene TRBV3-2) combines with J gene TRBJ1-2; no clear D gene. Trimming shortened V by 4 bases and J by 2 bases, and 14 bases separated the two germline ends. From germline, CDR1 is LGHDT and CDR2 YNNKEL (reference sequence). This CDR3 region has 15 residues. In nucleotides, the CDR3 is TGTGCCAGCAGCCCACGAGGACTCCAGAACTATGGCTACACCTTC. This codes for CASSPRGLQNYGYTF.

The chain has TRBV7-2 and TRBJ2-3, with no clear D. Per germline, CDR1 SGHTA and CDR2 FQGNSA. The germline V and J ends were trimmed by 2 bases and 3 bases, with 12 bases remaining between them. The CDR3 runs 15 residues. CDR3 sequence (DNA): TGTGCCAGCAGCTTATTCCAGGCAGGAACAGATACGCAGTATTTT. This translates into CASSLFQAGTDTQYF.

This sequence joins TRBV27 and TRBJ1-4; 9 positions match TRBD1. The CDR3 totals 14 residues. Germline lookup yields CDR1 MNHEY and CDR2 SMNVEV (reference sequence). Trimming cost V 8 bases and J 8 bases; bases outside gene matches: 9. CDR3 sequence reads: CASGSQGAGEKLFF. The CDR3 DNA follows: TGTGCCAGCGGATCACAGGGGGCAGGCGAAAAACTGTTTTTT.

This chain links TRBV24-1 with TRBJ1-2; the D is unclear. This CDR3 region has 14 residues. CDR1 and CDR2 from the germline V gene are KGHDR and SFDVKD. V was trimmed by 1 base and J by 4 bases, leaving 9 bases between them. Here the CDR3 DNA reads TGTGCCACCAGTGATTTTACACAAATCTATGGCTACACCTTC. This encodes CATSDFTQIYGYTF.

The chain combines TRBV29-1 with TRBJ1-1, with D possibly TRBD1 on 5 matching bases. The ends were cut back, 6 bases at V and 1 base at J, with 12 bases in the middle. This CDR3 contains 13 residues. Per the germline V gene, CDR1 is SQVTM and CDR2 is ANQGSEA. In DNA, the CDR3 is TGCAGCGTCTGGGGCGGGGGGAACACTGAAGCTTTCTTT. Its translation is CSVWGGGNTEAFF.

The chain recombines TRBV5-6 with TRBJ1-2; no definite D call. The CDR3 runs 13 residues. V was pared by 1 base and J by 2 bases, with 6 bases between. Per germline, CDR1 SGHDT and CDR2 YYEEEE. The DNA of the CDR3 is TGTGCCAGCAGCTTGACACAAAACTATGGCTACACCTTC. This sequence encodes CASSLTQNYGYTF.

The V and J genes are TRBV3-1 (or the pseudogene TRBV3-2) and TRBJ1-5; no clear D gene. Germline lookup yields CDR1 LGHDT and CDR2 YNNKEL (reference sequence). With 1 base removed from V and 0 bases from J, the gap between germline ends came to 4 bases. The CDR3 spans 14 residues. The CDR3 reads CASSQANSNQPQHF. CDR3 DNA sequence: TGTGCCAGCAGCCAAGCAAATAGCAATCAGCCCCAGCATTTT.

The CDR3: CASSGGQGAGGYTF. The CDR3 bases are TGTGCCAGCAGTGGAGGACAGGGGGCGGGTGGCTACACCTTC. V gene TRBV2 combines with J gene TRBJ1-2, with 11 bases that match TRBD1. V lost 4 bases, J lost 7 bases, and 5 bases stayed unmatched. CDR1 is SNHLY and CDR2 is FYNNEI in the germline V gene. There are 14 residues in the CDR3. Using reference TRBV2 and TRBJ1-2 for the parts outside the CDR3, the full variable domain is EPEVTQTPSHQVTQMGQEVILRCVPISNHLYFYWYRQILGQKVEFLVSFYNNEISEKSEIFDDQFSVERPDGSNFTLKIRSTKLEDSAMYFCASSGGQGAGGYTFGSGTRLTVV.

The chain links TRBV7-2 to TRBJ2-6, with D perhaps matching TRBD2 (6 bases). The V gene lost 7 bases and the J gene lost 0 bases, with 10 bases spanning the gap. The CDR3 is 15 residues long. The germline V gene has CDR1 SGHTA and CDR2 FQGNSA. CDR3 sequence (DNA): TGTGCCAGCAAGAGGCGGGACTCTGGGGCCAACGTCCTGACTTTC. Translation gives CASKRRDSGANVLTF.

V usage is TRBV11-2 and J usage is TRBJ2-5, with D perhaps TRBD1 (6 bases). The CDR3 runs to 15 residues. The V gene's germline CDR1 is SGHAT and CDR2 FQNNGV. The V and J ends lost 1 base and 1 base respectively, with 10 bases between them. Here the CDR3 reads CASSLAGRGQETQYF. For the CDR3, the DNA is TGTGCCAGCAGCTTAGCCGGCAGGGGCCAAGAGACCCAGTACTTC.